This TCR beta chain was sequenced for a study of cytomegalovirus exposure and HLA in healthy donors (TCRdb year 2017). In the study overall: An earlier analysis of some 620 of the donors reported over 250 Gb of sequence data and 95 million to 140 million unique TCR beta sequences obtained from approximately 180 million T cells. An early release covering some 640 HLA-typed donors comprised 250 to 350 gigabases of sequencing data and about 90 million unique TCR sequences. Of the 350 to 450 genotyped donors, 81% fell in the genetic ancestry cluster associated with self-reported Caucasian donors. The study aimed to test whether cataloging public T cell receptors could reveal signatures of past pathogen exposure. Using immunosequencing, the study profiled T cell repertoires from 666 subjects and related those repertoires to cytomegalovirus serostatus. A separate validation cohort of over a hundred different subjects was used in addition to the roughly 640-subject first cohort. The study combined high-throughput TCR immunosequencing, statistical association of individual TCRs with disease status, and machine learning to predict cytomegalovirus infection status. A later analysis re-examined previously published TCR beta repertoires from about 700 donors and added high-resolution HLA genotyping to investigate patterns of TCR occurrence. In the later analysis, no new phenotypic data were used to find candidate immune exposures; instead, reliance was placed on TCR beta sequences and their occurrence across donors. An earlier analysis of several hundred of the donors applied high-throughput TCR beta sequencing to assess whether each TCR beta V gene segment acted as functional or pseudogenic. Alongside the repertoire data, information on donor age, sex, ethnicity and CMV serostatus was compiled. Genome-wide SNP genotypes for about 60% of the 666 donors were used in a later genetic analysis, which treated that subset as a discovery cohort. All discovery cohort repertoires had been generated using a single sequencing platform. Both class I and class II loci were covered by HLA typing, at four-digit resolution. Typing coverage varied by locus: roughly 620-640 donors for A, B, C, DRB1 and DQB1; roughly 500 for DQA1; about 590 for DPA1; under 490 for DPB1. Roughly 5 DR-DQ haplotypes were handled as single units for association and clustering, since linkage in the cohort was strong. Across about 380 genotyped donors of the cohort, an average of about 240,000 unique TCR beta nucleotide sequences per donor were sequenced, and approximately 17% of those sequences were non-productive. On the study overall, not on this receptor specifically: A later analysis reported that several top co-occurrence clusters appeared linked to parvovirus B19, influenza, CMV and Epstein-Barr virus. In a later analysis, TCR association rates were found to vary across HLA loci, with the most associated TCRs seen for DRB1 alleles and the fewest for HLA-C alleles. While some public TCRs were present in many individuals, most TCR sequences turned up only very rarely across donors. A cluster of highly shared sequence variants was judged likely to represent a technical artifact of the sequencing pipeline. In a later analysis, most CMV-associated TCR beta chains were found to appear HLA-restricted, with HLA associations seemingly driven largely by CMV exposure. The 87-base-pair reads could not distinguish some IMGT-functional V segments, including TRBV6-2 and TRBV6-3, so those segments were excluded. In a later analysis, some 17,000 TCR beta sequences were associated with specific HLA alleles at a false discovery rate of 0.05. In an earlier analysis of about 540 of the donors, most TCR beta V segments were observed in productive rearrangements about 87% or about 30% of the time, broadly matching IMGT annotations. V-gene and J-gene trimming of TCR beta chains was associated with a missense DCLRE1C variant in a later genetic analysis, and the association was replicated in an independent cohort. In the study, about 150 TCR beta chains were listed as associated with cytomegalovirus. In a later analysis, HLA-associated TCR beta chains showed more clonal expansion and lower generation probabilities than non-associated chains that were equally common. A further reported finding was that TCR beta sequences accurately predicted the HLA-A and HLA-B alleles for most subjects in the first cohort. Linkage disequilibrium might explain the correlated functional status among segregating V segments, but an unknown experimental factor could not be excluded. Because HLA typing was unavailable for some donors at each locus, only the typed subset was used in association tests. Only TCR beta chains were sequenced in this cohort, and the absence of alpha or paired-chain data limited detectable features. A later genetic analysis reported fewer N-insertions in productive TCRs among donors in an Asian-associated ancestry cluster than the approximately 670-donor mean. The only immune exposure information available for the cohort was CMV serostatus. The authors suggested that the approach could potentially be extended to other disease states and immunological phenotypes. Cytomegalovirus status was reported to be diagnosed by the classifier with high specificity and sensitivity in both the original and validation cohorts. Strong co-occurrence of HLA alleles, especially DR and DQ, made assigning TCR associations to individual alleles difficult. The presence/absence analyses assumed that sequencing depth was roughly uniform across donors, and that assumption may not be true. Because counts were too low, roughly 18 rarely observed V segments, including chromosome 9 orphons, were left out of the earlier analysis of 587 of the donors. A few of the identified cytomegalovirus-associated TCR beta chains were confirmed in vitro to be specific for cytomegalovirus antigens.

As to this clone: Its antigen target is currently unknown.

In total, approximately 700 healthy bone marrow donors made up the cohort. All cohort members were sampled while nominally healthy, although unrecorded immune exposures were likely present. The donor tested CMV seronegative and was one of the 352 seronegative cohort members. Every donor gave a peripheral blood sample, and the peripheral blood mononuclear cells from that sample were used for TCR beta sequencing. The Qiagen DNeasy Blood Extraction Kit was used to extract genomic DNA from the blood cell samples. The library was built by means of the immunoSEQ multiplex PCR assay. The multiplex PCR relied on a mix of 60 forward primers for TCR Vbeta segments and 13 reverse primers for TCR Jbeta segments. The CDR3 region of rearranged TCR beta genes was amplified from genomic DNA by a multiplex PCR assay. The Illumina HiSeq System was used to sequence the amplified TCR beta libraries as 87-base-pair reads. In the paper's pipeline: Across the 670 or so repertoires, a later analysis counted some 81 million unique TCR beta chains, roughly 11 million of which were shared by at least two donors. Raw reads were error-corrected and collapsed into unique sequences by a nearest-neighbor algorithm in which closely related sequences were merged to remove PCR and sequencing errors. Alignment of CDR3 sequences to IMGT reference sequences was used to assign V, D and J gene segments. For a sequence to be retained, at least a six-nucleotide match to both a V gene segment and a J gene segment was required. Rearrangements were classified as productive when the CDR3 lacked stop codons and remained in frame with V and J, and all other rearrangements were classified as non-productive. Following IMGT convention, CDR3 was defined as the stretch from the second conserved V-encoded cysteine up to the conserved J-encoded phenylalanine. The earlier analysis of roughly 590 of the donors excluded sequences that lacked an unambiguous match to a single V gene segment. In an earlier analysis of 450 to 700 of the donors, V segments were called functional above 56.7% productive rearrangements and were called segregating when the between-donor standard deviation exceeded 5%. A statistical classification framework was built to diagnose cytomegalovirus status from the catalog of TCR beta chain sequences. A later analysis assigned V and J genes by comparing TCR nucleotide sequences with IMGT/GENE-DB human TR gene sequences. Using the TCRdist pipeline, a later analysis assigned CDR3 sequences along with most-parsimonious VDJ recombination scenarios. In a later analysis, each TCR beta chain was defined by its CDR3 amino acid sequence together with its V-gene family, and reads lacking a unique V-gene family were excluded. A later analysis removed roughly 590 highly shared, low-generation-probability nucleotide sequences to deal with suspected cross-contamination and a sequencing artifact. For each public chain, a later analysis derived a clonal expansion index from normalized ranks of inferred template counts within each repertoire. A later analysis computed generation probabilities with a VDJ recombination model fitted to out-of-frame rearrangements, and checked the results against IGoR. In a later analysis, TCR-TCR, TCR-HLA and TCR-CMV co-occurrence was scored with hypergeometric tests, and a repertoire-size bias correction was applied to TCR pairs. False discovery rates were estimated in a later analysis by permuting HLA or CMV assignments 20 times. In a later analysis, co-occurring TCRs were grouped using DBSCAN, with TCRdist sequence similarity added in when clustering inside HLA-allele-positive subsets. Repertoires with fewer than 30,000 or more than 120,000 public chains, plus five repertoires with anomalous nucleotide sharing, were excluded from co-occurrence clustering. As stored in TCRdb, this immuneACCESS dataset retains in-frame rearrangements with V and J assigned. A fraction of the clones does not appear; measured against another copy, unresolved V genes explain less than half of the discrepancy, and the remainder lacks a known reason. The DNA was the basis for D and trimming; V, J and clone size are from that table. The table of this sample itemizes more than 140,000 clones. The ten largest clones add up to 2% to 2.5% of the sample.

V is reduced by 6 bases and J by 1 base, leaving a spacing of 14 bases between them. The CDR3, from cysteine to phenylalanine, totals 15 residues. Left in the record is the CDR3 DNA by itself, 45 bases read in frame from the first base. Taken from the germline V gene, the CDR1 and CDR2 loops are SGHTS and YDEGEE. The receptor chain draws on TRBV5-8 and TRBJ2-4; no D segment can be confidently identified. Sequenced: PBMCs. This TCR came from a woman under 30 in good health and CMV-seronegative. The DNA sequence is as follows: TGTGCCAGCATAACAGCTTTAGTTGCCAAAAACATTCAGTACTTC. This yields the protein CASITALVAKNIQYF.